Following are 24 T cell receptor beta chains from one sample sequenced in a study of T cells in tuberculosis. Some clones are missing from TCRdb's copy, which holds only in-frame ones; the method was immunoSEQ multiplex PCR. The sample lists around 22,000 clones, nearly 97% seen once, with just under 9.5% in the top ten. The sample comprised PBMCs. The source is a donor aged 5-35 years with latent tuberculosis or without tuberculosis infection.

The CDR3: CASSDVGGGTDTQYF. The CDR3 nucleotides read TGTGCCAGCAGTGACGTGGGCGGGGGCACAGATACGCAGTATTTT. V and J are TRBV6-4 and TRBJ2-3; D may be TRBD2 (6 bases). This CDR3 spans 15 amino acids. V was cut by 2 bases and J by 1 base, with 10 bases left in between. Germline V gene data show CDR1 as MRHNA and CDR2 as SNTAGT.

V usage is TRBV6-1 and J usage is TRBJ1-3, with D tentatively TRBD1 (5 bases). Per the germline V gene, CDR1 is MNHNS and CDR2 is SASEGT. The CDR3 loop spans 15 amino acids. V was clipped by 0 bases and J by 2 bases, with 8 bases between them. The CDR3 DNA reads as TGTGCCAGCAGTGAAGCACGGGGGGCTGGAAACACCATATATTTT. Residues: CASSEARGAGNTIYF.

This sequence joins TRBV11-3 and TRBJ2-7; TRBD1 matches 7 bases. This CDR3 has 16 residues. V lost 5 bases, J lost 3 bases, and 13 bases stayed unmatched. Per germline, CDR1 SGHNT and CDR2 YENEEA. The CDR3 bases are TGTGCCAGCAGCCGAGGGATCAGAGGGACAGACTACGAGCAGTACTTC. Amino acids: CASSRGIRGTDYEQYF.

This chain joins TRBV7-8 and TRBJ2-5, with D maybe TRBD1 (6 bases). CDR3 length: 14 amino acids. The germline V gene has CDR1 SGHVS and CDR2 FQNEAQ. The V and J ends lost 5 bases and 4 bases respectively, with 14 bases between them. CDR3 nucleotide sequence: TGTGCCAGCAGCGGACGTACAGGGAGAGAGACCCAGTACTTC. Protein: CASSGRTGRETQYF.

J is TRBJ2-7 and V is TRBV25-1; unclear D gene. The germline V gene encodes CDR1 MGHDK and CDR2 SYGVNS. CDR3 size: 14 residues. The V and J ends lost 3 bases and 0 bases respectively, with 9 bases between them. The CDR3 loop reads CASSDPGFSYEQYF. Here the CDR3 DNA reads TGTGCCAGCAGTGACCCAGGTTTCTCCTACGAGCAGTACTTC.

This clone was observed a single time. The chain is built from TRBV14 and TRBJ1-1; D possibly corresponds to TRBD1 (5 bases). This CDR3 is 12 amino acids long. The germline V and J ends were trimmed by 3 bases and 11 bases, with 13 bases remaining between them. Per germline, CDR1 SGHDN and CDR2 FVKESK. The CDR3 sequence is CASSHGNQGAFF. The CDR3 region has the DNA TGTGCCAGCAGCCACGGTAACCAGGGTGCTTTCTTT.

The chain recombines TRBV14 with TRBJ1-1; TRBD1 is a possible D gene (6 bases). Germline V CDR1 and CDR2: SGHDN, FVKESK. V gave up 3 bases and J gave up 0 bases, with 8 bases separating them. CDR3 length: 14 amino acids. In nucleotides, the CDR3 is TGTGCCAGCAGCCAGGACAGCTTGAACACTGAAGCTTTCTTT. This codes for CASSQDSLNTEAFF.

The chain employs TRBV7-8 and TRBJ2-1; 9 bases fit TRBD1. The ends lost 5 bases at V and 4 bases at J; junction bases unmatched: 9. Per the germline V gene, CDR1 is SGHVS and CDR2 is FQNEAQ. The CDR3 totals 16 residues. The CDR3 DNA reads TGTGCCAGCAGCCCGACCGGGACAGGGTCTTACAATGAGCAGTTCTTC. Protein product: CASSPTGTGSYNEQFF.

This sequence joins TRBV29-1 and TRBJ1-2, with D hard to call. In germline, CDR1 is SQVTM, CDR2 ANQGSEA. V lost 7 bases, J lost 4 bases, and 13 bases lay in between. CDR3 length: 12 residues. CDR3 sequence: CSAYLPPYGYTF. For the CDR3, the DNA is TGCAGCGCCTACCTTCCACCCTATGGCTACACCTTC.

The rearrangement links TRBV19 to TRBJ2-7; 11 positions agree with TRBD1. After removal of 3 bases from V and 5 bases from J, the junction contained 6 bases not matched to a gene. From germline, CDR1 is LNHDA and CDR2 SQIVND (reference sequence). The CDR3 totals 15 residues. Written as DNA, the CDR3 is TGTGCCAGTAGTATTCAACCGGGACAGGGGGACGAGCAGTACTTC. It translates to CASSIQPGQGDEQYF.

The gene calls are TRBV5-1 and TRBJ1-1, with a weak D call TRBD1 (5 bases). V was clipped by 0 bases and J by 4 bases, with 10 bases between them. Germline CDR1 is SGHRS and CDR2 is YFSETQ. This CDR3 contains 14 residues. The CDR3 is CASSLDGGGTEAFF. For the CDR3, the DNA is TGCGCCAGCAGCTTGGACGGGGGTGGCACTGAAGCTTTCTTT.

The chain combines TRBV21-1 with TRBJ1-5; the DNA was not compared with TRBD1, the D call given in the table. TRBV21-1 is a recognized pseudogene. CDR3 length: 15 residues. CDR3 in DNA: TGTGCCAGCAGCAAAGAGGGGGTAAACAATCAGCCCCAGCATTTT. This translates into CASSKEGVNNQPQHF.

Here the CDR3 reads CASSTEHNNEQFF. Written as DNA, the CDR3 is TGTGCCAGCAGTACGGAGCATAACAATGAGCAGTTCTTC. J is TRBJ2-1 and V is TRBV6-5; D call uncertain. V lost 5 bases to trimming and J lost 5 bases, with 10 bases between them. Germline values: CDR1 MNHEY, CDR2 SVGAGI. The CDR3 covers 13 residues.

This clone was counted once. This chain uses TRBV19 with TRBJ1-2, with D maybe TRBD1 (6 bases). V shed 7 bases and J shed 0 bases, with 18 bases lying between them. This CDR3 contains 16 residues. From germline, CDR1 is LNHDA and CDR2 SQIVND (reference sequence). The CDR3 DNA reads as TGTGCCAGTACCATTCGCGGGGGGCGAGCTAACTATGGCTACACCTTC. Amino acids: CASTIRGGRANYGYTF.

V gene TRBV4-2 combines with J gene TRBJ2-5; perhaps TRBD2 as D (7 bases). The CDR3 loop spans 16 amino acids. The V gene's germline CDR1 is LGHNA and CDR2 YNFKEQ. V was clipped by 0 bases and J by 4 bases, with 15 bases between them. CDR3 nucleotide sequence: TGTGCCAGCAGCCAAGAACCCGGGGGAGGGGGAGAGACCCAGTACTTC. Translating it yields CASSQEPGGGGETQYF.

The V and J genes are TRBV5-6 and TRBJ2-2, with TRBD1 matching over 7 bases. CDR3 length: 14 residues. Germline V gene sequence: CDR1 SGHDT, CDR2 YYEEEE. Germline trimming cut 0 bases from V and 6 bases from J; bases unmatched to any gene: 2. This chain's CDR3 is CASSLGQGSGELFF. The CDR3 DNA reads TGTGCCAGCAGCTTGGGACAGGGCTCCGGGGAGCTGTTTTTT.

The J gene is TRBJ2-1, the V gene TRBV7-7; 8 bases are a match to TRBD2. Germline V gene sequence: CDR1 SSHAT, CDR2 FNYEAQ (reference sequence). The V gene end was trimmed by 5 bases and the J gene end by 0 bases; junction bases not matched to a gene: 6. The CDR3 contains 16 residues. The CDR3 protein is CASSPSGGSSYNEQFF. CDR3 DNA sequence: TGTGCCAGCAGCCCATCGGGGGGGTCCTCCTACAATGAGCAGTTCTTC.

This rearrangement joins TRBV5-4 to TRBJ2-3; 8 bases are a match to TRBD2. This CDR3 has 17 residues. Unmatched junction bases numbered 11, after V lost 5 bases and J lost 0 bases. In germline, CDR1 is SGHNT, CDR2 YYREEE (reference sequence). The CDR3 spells CASRGSVAGPSTDTQYF. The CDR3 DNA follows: TGTGCCAGCAGGGGGTCGGTAGCGGGACCTAGCACAGATACGCAGTATTTT.

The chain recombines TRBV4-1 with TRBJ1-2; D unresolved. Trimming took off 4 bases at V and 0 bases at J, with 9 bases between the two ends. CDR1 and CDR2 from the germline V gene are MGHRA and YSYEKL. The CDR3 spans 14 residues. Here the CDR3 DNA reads TGCGCCAGCAGCCCCCCCGGGGCTAACTATGGCTACACCTTC. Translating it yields CASSPPGANYGYTF.

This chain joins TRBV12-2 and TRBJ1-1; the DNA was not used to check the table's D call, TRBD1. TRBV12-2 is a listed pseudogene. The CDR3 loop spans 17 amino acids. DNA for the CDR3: TGTGCAAGTCGCTCGGGAGACAGGGAAAATAAGAACACTGAAGCTTTCTTT. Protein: CASRSGDRENKNTEAFF.

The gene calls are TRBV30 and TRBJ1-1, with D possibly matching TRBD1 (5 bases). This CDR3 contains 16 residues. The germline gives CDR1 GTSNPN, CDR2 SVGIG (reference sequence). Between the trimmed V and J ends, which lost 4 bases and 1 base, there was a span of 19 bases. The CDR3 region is CAWTKRGGVGNTEAFF. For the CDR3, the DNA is TGTGCCTGGACTAAGAGGGGAGGGGTAGGGAACACTGAAGCTTTCTTT.

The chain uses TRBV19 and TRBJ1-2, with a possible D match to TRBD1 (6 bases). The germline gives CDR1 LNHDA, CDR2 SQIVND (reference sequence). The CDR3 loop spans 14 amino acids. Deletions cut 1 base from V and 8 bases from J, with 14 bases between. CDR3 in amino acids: CASSIATGGGGYTF. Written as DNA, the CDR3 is TGTGCCAGTAGTATAGCGACAGGAGGAGGCGGCTACACCTTC.

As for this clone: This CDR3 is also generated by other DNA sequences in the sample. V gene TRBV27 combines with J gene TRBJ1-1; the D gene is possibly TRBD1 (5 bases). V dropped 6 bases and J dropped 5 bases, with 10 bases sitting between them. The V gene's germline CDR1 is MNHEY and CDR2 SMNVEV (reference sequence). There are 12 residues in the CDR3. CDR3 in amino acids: CASSSGGTEAFF. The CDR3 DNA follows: TGTGCCAGCAGCTCCGGGGGTACTGAAGCTTTCTTT.

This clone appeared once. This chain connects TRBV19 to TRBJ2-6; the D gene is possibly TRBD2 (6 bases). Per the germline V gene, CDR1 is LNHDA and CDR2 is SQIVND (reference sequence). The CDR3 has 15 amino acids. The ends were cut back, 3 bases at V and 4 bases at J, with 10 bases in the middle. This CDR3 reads CASSMEGPGANVLTF. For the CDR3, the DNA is TGTGCCAGTAGTATGGAGGGTCCCGGGGCCAACGTCCTGACTTTC.